The clone carrying this T cell receptor (beta chain) has just a few counts. Antigen: not known. CDR1 and CDR2 (germline): LGHDT, YNNKEL (reference sequence). This CDR3 is built from 15 residues. The V gene lost 1 base and the J gene lost 6 bases, with 15 bases spanning the gap. TCRdb re-called the RT-PCR reads through MiXCR, storing one row per CDR3 protein. Of hundreds of thousands of distinct CDR3 sequences listed, approximately 13% are singletons. This entry belongs to a study of response to subunit inactivated influenza vaccine. Overall study results and limits: Authors suggested each seasonal flu vaccination may recruit only limited numbers of new T cells.

The sequenced sample was PBMCs from blood, obtained 14 days before vaccination. The clonotype was recovered from a man aged 45-65 years who received an inactivated influenza vaccine. The rearrangement joins TRBV3-1 to TRBJ1-1; D call uncertain. This CDR3 reads CASSQAWSGLAEAFF. The CDR3 DNA follows: TGTGCCAGCAGCCAAGCGTGGTCCGGACTCGCTGAAGCTTTCTTT.